These 27 T cell receptor beta chains originate from one sample sequenced in a study of CD4 T cells in relation to SARS-CoV-2 and coronaviruses (TCRdb year 2021). Library preparation used the immunoSEQ multiplex PCR assay. Imported from immuneACCESS, the table was reduced by TCRdb to in-frame sequences with V and J called. These copies leave out some clones; in studies compared against another copy, an unresolved V gene accounts for under half, and the cause of the remainder is not known. The sample table lists 40,000 or so clones, approximately 83% of them with a count of one. Jointly, the top ten make up about 3% of the sample. Sequenced material: memory CD4+ T cells from PBMCs. Sample cell subset or site, as interpreted from the label and publication: memory (non-naive) CD4+ T cells. Receptors originate from an adult with COVID-19.

J is TRBJ2-3 and V is TRBV7-3; 13 bases fit TRBD2. The CDR3 is made up of 18 amino acids. Looked up from germline, CDR1 is SGHTA and CDR2 is FQGTGA. V lost 5 bases, J lost 4 bases, and 12 bases stayed unmatched. CDR3 in amino acids: CASSAGAGTSGNPDTQYF. The CDR3 region has the DNA TGTGCCAGCAGCGCCGGGGCGGGGACTAGCGGGAATCCAGATACGCAGTATTTT.

V usage is TRBV20-1 and J usage is TRBJ2-7; no clear D. The V end lost 5 bases, the J end lost 1 base, and 6 bases lay between the germline ends. This CDR3 has 11 amino acids. Germline-derived CDR1 and CDR2 are DFQATT and SNEGSKA (reference sequence). Here the CDR3 DNA reads TGCAGTGCTGTCCCATCCTACGAGCAGTACTTC. This translates into CSAVPSYEQYF.

V and J are TRBV18 and TRBJ2-5; 7 bases agree with TRBD1. Per the germline V gene, CDR1 is KGHSH and CDR2 is LQKENI. Trimming removed 3 bases from V and 9 bases from J; junction bases left unmatched: 4. The CDR3 contains 12 residues. CDR3 in DNA: TGTGCCAGCTCACCGTCAGACAGGGCCCAGTACTTC. Its protein is CASSPSDRAQYF.

The CDR3 protein is CASSEAVPGEQYF. In nucleotides, the CDR3 is TGCGCCAGCAGTGAGGCCGTTCCTGGCGAGCAGTACTTC. The chain carries TRBV10-1 and TRBJ2-7; D remains unclear. V dropped 2 bases and J dropped 6 bases, with 11 bases sitting between them. The CDR3 runs 13 residues. The germline V gene has CDR1 WNHNN and CDR2 SYGVQD (reference sequence).

The rearrangement joins TRBV4-1 to TRBJ1-1; a possible D gene is TRBD1 (6 bases). The germline V gene has CDR1 MGHRA and CDR2 YSYEKL. The V and J ends lost 0 bases and 4 bases respectively, with 15 bases between them. The CDR3 is 16 amino acids. CDR3: CASSQELLGASTEAFF. For the CDR3, the DNA is TGCGCCAGCAGCCAAGAGTTGCTGGGGGCGAGCACTGAAGCTTTCTTT.

The CDR3 sequence: CASSSLAGTNEQFF. The CDR3 nucleotides are TGTGCCAGCAGTTCTCTAGCGGGTACCAATGAGCAGTTCTTC. The rearrangement links TRBV13 to TRBJ2-1; 8 positions agree with TRBD2. J lost 6 bases, V lost 6 bases, and 7 bases had no gene match. The CDR3 loop spans 14 amino acids. Germline V gene sequence: CDR1 PRHDT, CDR2 FYEKMQ (reference sequence).

The V call is TRBV6-6, the J call TRBJ2-2; 8 bases map to TRBD2. Trimming took 2 bases from V and 6 from J; bases not matched to a gene: 8. Germline lookup yields CDR1 MNHNY and CDR2 SVGAGI (reference sequence). The length of the CDR3 is 16 residues. CDR3 protein: CASSYRGTSFPGELFF. CDR3 in DNA: TGTGCCAGCAGTTACAGGGGGACTAGTTTCCCCGGGGAGCTGTTTTTT.

The rearrangement uses TRBV6-5 and TRBJ2-7; no clear D. Germline V CDR1 and CDR2: MNHEY, SVGAGI. The CDR3 totals 15 residues. V gave up 2 bases and J gave up 3 bases, with 14 bases separating them. As DNA, the CDR3 is TGTGCCAGCAGTTACAAAGGCAGCAGCTTCTACGAGCAGTACTTC. Residues: CASSYKGSSFYEQYF.

This rearrangement joins TRBV29-1 to TRBJ2-1; the D gene is possibly TRBD1 (6 bases). CDR3 length equals 14 residues. Between the trimmed V and J ends, which lost 2 bases and 2 bases, there was a span of 10 bases. The germline CDR1 and CDR2 sequences are SQVTM and ANQGSEA. CDR3 sequence (DNA): TGCAGCGTTGAACCACAGGGAGCCTACAATGAGCAGTTCTTC. Translated, it gives CSVEPQGAYNEQFF.

This clone was seen only once. CDR3 bases: TGTGCCAGCAGTTTAGTGGGAGAGACCCAGTACTTC. Its translation is CASSLVGETQYF. The rearrangement uses TRBV12-3 or TRBV12-4 and TRBJ2-5; D is uncertain. The CDR3 length is 12 residues. V lost 1 base to trimming and J lost 4 bases, with 4 bases between them.

This chain connects TRBV19 to TRBJ2-1; D perhaps matches TRBD2 (6 bases). CDR1 is LNHDA, CDR2 SQIVND, per germline (reference sequence). V lost 3 bases and J lost 10, with 13 bases in between. There are 13 residues in the CDR3. This CDR3 reads CASSMNKRAEQFF. The CDR3 nucleotides read TGTGCCAGTAGTATGAATAAGCGGGCCGAGCAGTTCTTC.

This sequence joins TRBV6-5 and TRBJ2-3; D call uncertain. The ends were cut back, 5 bases at V and 4 bases at J, with 10 bases in the middle. Germline CDR1 and CDR2: MNHEY and SVGAGI. The CDR3 covers 13 residues. The CDR3, as DNA: TGTGCCAGCAGTCGGGTAGTCGCAGATACGCAGTATTTT. Protein product: CASSRVVADTQYF.

CDR3 in amino acids: CASRGSQNTEAFF. In DNA form, the CDR3 reads TGTGCCAGCAGAGGGAGTCAAAACACTGAAGCTTTCTTT. This chain uses TRBV3-1 (or the pseudogene TRBV3-2) with TRBJ1-1; D unclear. Germline CDR1 and CDR2: LGHDT and YNNKEL (reference sequence). V was trimmed by 6 bases and J by 2 bases, leaving 10 bases between them. The CDR3 spans 13 residues.

V is TRBV5-4 and J is TRBJ2-1, with D perhaps TRBD2 (6 bases). The CDR3 totals 15 residues. Germline V CDR1 and CDR2: SGHNT, YYREEE (reference sequence). V shed 2 bases and J shed 5 bases, with 14 bases lying between them. The chain's CDR3 is CASSFVSGSNNEQFF. As DNA, the CDR3 is TGTGCCAGCAGCTTTGTGAGCGGGTCTAACAATGAGCAGTTCTTC.

This clone was recorded only once. V is TRBV7-2 and J is TRBJ2-1, with 7 bases aligning to TRBD1. CDR3 length equals 14 residues. Germline V gene lookup returns CDR1 SGHTA and CDR2 FQGNSA. With V trimmed by 7 bases and J by 2 bases, 5 bases remained unmatched. CDR3 amino acids: CASIDRAPYNEQFF. CDR3 DNA: TGTGCCAGCATCGACAGGGCCCCCTACAATGAGCAGTTCTTC.

V usage is TRBV5-1 and J usage is TRBJ1-6; D is ambiguous. From germline, CDR1 is SGHRS and CDR2 YFSETQ. This CDR3 spans 14 amino acids. The V gene lost 0 bases and the J gene lost 8 bases, with 9 bases spanning the gap. The CDR3 DNA is TGCGCCAGCAGCTTGGACGTCGGGGATTCACCCCTCCACTTT. Translated: CASSLDVGDSPLHF.

This chain uses TRBV28 with TRBJ1-1, with unresolved D. In germline, CDR1 is MDHEN, CDR2 SYDVKM. V lost 1 base to trimming and J lost 10 bases, with 13 bases between them. The CDR3 extends over 13 amino acids. The CDR3 protein is CASSLYAASSAFF. CDR3 sequence (DNA): TGTGCCAGCAGTTTATACGCCGCCTCTTCAGCTTTCTTT.

V and J are TRBV6-1 and TRBJ2-1; 8 bases agree with TRBD2. Germline trimming cut 3 bases from V and 3 bases from J; bases unmatched to any gene: 1. The germline V gene has CDR1 MNHNS and CDR2 SASEGT. The CDR3 consists of 14 residues. This CDR3 is CASSDSGIYNEQFF. The CDR3 coding sequence is TGTGCCAGCAGTGATAGCGGGATCTACAATGAGCAGTTCTTC.

J is TRBJ1-1 and V is TRBV5-4, with D maybe TRBD1 (6 bases). With 5 bases removed from V and 10 bases from J, the gap between germline ends came to 24 bases. The CDR3 totals 15 residues. Germline values: CDR1 SGHNT, CDR2 YYREEE (reference sequence). The DNA of the CDR3 is TGTGCCAGCAGGCCTATACCGTCCCGGGACATTGGAGCTTTCTTT. Translation: CASRPIPSRDIGAFF.

The rearrangement links TRBV7-8 to TRBJ2-3; 9 bases match TRBD2. V shed 5 bases and J 3 bases; nucleotides not matched to a gene: 6. The germline V gene encodes CDR1 SGHVS and CDR2 FQNEAQ. The CDR3 length is 15 residues. As DNA, the CDR3 is TGTGCCAGCAGCCGACAGACTAGCGGAACAGATACGCAGTATTTT. This codes for CASSRQTSGTDTQYF.

The rearrangement links TRBV7-8 to TRBJ2-7, with D possibly called TRBD1 or TRBD2 (5 bases each). Germline lookup yields CDR1 SGHVS and CDR2 FQNEAQ. V was pared by 0 bases and J by 3 bases, with 12 bases between. The CDR3 sequence is 15 residues long. CDR3 coding DNA: TGTGCCAGCAGCTTAGCTCCAGGTGGGGGCTACGAGCAGTACTTC. The encoded protein is CASSLAPGGGYEQYF.

The gene calls are TRBV5-6 and TRBJ2-3; 10 bases are shared with TRBD2. With V trimmed by 4 bases and J by 2 bases, 4 bases remained unmatched. The CDR3 is made up of 15 amino acids. The germline gives CDR1 SGHDT, CDR2 YYEEEE. The CDR3, as DNA: TGTGCCAGCAGCATAGCGGGAGGATCCACAGATACGCAGTATTTT. It encodes CASSIAGGSTDTQYF.

This clone showed up just once. The CDR3 DNA sequence: TGTGCCAGCAGCAAATTGGGTGGTAGCGGGAGTATTTTTGGTGAGCAGTTCTTC. This gives the protein CASSKLGGSGSIFGEQFF. The chain employs TRBV21-1 and TRBJ2-1; the table assigns TRBD2, which was not confirmed against the DNA. TRBV21-1 constitutes a pseudogene. The CDR3 runs 18 residues.

Turning to this clone: One end of the junction fails to match germline, which may point to a read error. This sample also contains other DNA sequences that code for the same CDR3. The rearrangement uses TRBV6-5 and TRBJ2-3; D perhaps matches TRBD1 (5 bases). Looked up from germline, CDR1 is MNHEY and CDR2 is SVGAGI. The CDR3 contains 14 residues. The CDR3 DNA reads TGCGCCAGCAGGGCCGGGTCATCCGCAGATACGCAGTATTTT. As protein: CASRAGSSADTQYF.

The chain joins TRBV7-3 to TRBJ2-2; the D gene could be TRBD1 or TRBD2 (5 bases each). Germline V lookup: CDR1 SGHTA, CDR2 FQGTGA. V was clipped by 2 bases and J by 3 bases, with 10 bases between them. The CDR3 runs 15 residues. The CDR3 loop is CASSLGRGDTGELFF. The CDR3 DNA is TGTGCCAGCAGCTTAGGGAGAGGGGACACCGGGGAGCTGTTTTTT.

The rearrangement links TRBV6-4 to TRBJ2-1; D tentatively fits TRBD1 or TRBD2 (5 bases each). The CDR3 runs 18 residues. V was trimmed by 6 bases and J by 2 bases, leaving 23 bases between them. The germline V gene encodes CDR1 MRHNA and CDR2 SNTAGT. Here the CDR3 reads CASSPDGTGQPPYNEQFF. DNA for the CDR3: TGTGCCAGCAGCCCTGACGGGACGGGGCAGCCTCCCTACAATGAGCAGTTCTTC.

The V and J genes are TRBV12-2 and TRBJ2-3; the tabulated D call, TRBD1, remains unverified against the DNA. TRBV12-2 is a documented pseudogene. This CDR3 is built from 14 residues. CDR3 region: CASRLAVTADTQYF. CDR3 nucleotides: TGTGCAAGTCGCTTAGCTGTGACAGCAGATACGCAGTATTTT.